The rows below give T cell receptor beta chains drawn from one sample of a study of control samples from healthy donors and cancer patients. Libraries were prepared by immunoSEQ multiplex PCR; TCRdb keeps only in-frame clonotypes and omits some of them. The sample gives under 65,000 clones, 80% to 90% of which show up once; approximately 2.8% is in the top ten. Sequencing was carried out using PBMCs. All receptors come from a woman aged 45 to 65 with lung cancer. The conserved cysteine and the conserved F or W are not part of the CDR3 here. A D gene is named only where the DNA matches it firmly.

D	V	CDR3
NA	TRBV12-3/TRBV12-4	ASSLGVGAEAF
NA	TRBV10-3	AISEYDDSTEAF
TRBD1	TRBV5-4	ASSLGTGVSYEQY
NA	TRBV28	ASSLTTGNNGYT
NA	TRBV12-3/TRBV12-4	ASSSTGNQPQH
NA	TRBV4-1	ASSQATLDRDMNTEAF
NA	TRBV9	ASSVPSTDTQY
NA	TRBV12-5	ASGLALTGQVEKLF
NA	TRBV20-1	SASLYREGNTIY
NA	TRBV11-2	ASSPGRNTEAF
TRBD2	TRBV29-1	SVTGTSGDSYNEQF
NA	TRBV6-5	ASSYTPLQEAF
TRBD1	TRBV9	ASSGTTGVVDTQY
NA	TRBV5-5	ASSPGRSSTEAF
NA	TRBV19	ASSIAGGLNTGELF
NA	TRBV6-2/TRBV6-3	ASSYSAQGGALYNEQF
NA	TRBV6-2/TRBV6-3	ASSPSPQRSNQPQH
TRBD1	TRBV19	ASTGRQGDSPLH
TRBD2	TRBV7-2	ASSHRTSGTNEQF
NA	TRBV7-3	ASSLRRDDYGYT
NA	TRBV5-5	ASSLVLDWDVDEQY
NA	TRBV7-9	ASSLHRSSYNSPLH
TRBD1	TRBV28	ASRTGVTSPLH
NA	TRBV28	ASSFPGWQETQY
NA	TRBV5-1	ASSLGGEQF
NA	TRBV7-9	ASSLDGATSYGYT
NA	TRBV6-6	ASSLSQGSTGELF
TRBD1	TRBV7-2	ASSPTIDRVGGYT